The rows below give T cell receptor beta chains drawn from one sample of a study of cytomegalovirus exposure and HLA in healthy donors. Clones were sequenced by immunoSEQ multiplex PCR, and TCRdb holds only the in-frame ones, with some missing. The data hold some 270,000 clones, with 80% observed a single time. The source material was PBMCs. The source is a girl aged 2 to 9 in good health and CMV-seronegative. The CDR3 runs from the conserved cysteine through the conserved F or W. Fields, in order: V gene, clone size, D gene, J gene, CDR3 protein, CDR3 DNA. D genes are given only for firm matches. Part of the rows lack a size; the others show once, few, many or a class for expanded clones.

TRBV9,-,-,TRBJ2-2,CASSDRHTNTGELFF,TGTGCCAGCAGCGATCGACACACGAACACCGGGGAGCTGTTTTTT
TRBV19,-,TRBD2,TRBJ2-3,CASSIQSGGSDTQYF,TGTGCCAGTAGTATACAGAGCGGGGGGTCAGATACGCAGTATTTT
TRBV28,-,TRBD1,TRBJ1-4,CASTQDRGGEKLFF,TGTGCCAGCACCCAGGACAGGGGAGGTGAAAAACTGTTTTTT
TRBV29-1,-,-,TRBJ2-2,CSVEGWQGPNTGELFF,TGCAGCGTTGAAGGGTGGCAGGGCCCGAACACCGGGGAGCTGTTTTTT
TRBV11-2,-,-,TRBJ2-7,CASGGAPGNEQYF,TGTGCCAGCGGGGGGGCCCCAGGGAACGAGCAGTACTTC
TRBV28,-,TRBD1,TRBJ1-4,CASREQGLNLEKLFF,TGTGCCAGCAGAGAACAGGGGTTGAATCTTGAAAAACTGTTTTTT
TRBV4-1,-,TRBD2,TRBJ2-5,CASSQGIQRGTQETQYF,TGCGCCAGCAGCCAAGGAATCCAGCGGGGGACCCAAGAGACCCAGTACTTC
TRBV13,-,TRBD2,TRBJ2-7,CASSSSSGREQYF,TGTGCCAGCAGCTCGTCTAGCGGGAGGGAGCAGTACTTC
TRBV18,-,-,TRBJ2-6,CASSPLGGLPSGANVLTF,TGTGCCAGCTCACCACTGGGGGGACTTCCCTCTGGGGCCAACGTCCTGACTTTC
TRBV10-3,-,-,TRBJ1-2,CAISAGGAYYGYTF,TGTGCCATCAGTGCGGGGGGTGCCTACTATGGCTACACCTTC
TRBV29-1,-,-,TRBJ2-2,CSVEIVETGNTGELFF,TGCAGCGTTGAAATAGTAGAGACAGGGAACACCGGGGAGCTGTTTTTT
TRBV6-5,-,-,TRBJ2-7,CASSYGRTSYEQYF,TGTGCCAGCAGTTACGGAAGGACAAGCTACGAGCAGTACTTC
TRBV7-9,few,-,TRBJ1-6,CASSPQGRATGSPLHF,TGTGCCAGCAGCCCCCAAGGGAGGGCTACGGGGTCACCCCTCCACTTT
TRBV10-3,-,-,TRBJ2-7,CAISKVGGDEQYF,TGTGCCATTTCCAAGGTCGGGGGTGACGAGCAGTACTTC
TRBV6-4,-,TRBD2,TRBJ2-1,CASSAGRSGGVDEQFF,TGTGCCAGCAGTGCCGGTCGTAGCGGGGGGGTCGATGAGCAGTTCTTC
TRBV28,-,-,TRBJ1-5,CASSFPPGGQSINQPQHF,TGTGCCAGCAGTTTTCCCCCGGGAGGACAAAGTATCAATCAGCCCCAGCATTTT
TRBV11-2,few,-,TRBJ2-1,CASSLFRGNYNEQFF,TGTGCCAGCAGCCTATTTCGGGGGAACTACAATGAGCAGTTCTTC
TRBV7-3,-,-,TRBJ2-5,CASSLGSGEEQETQYF,TGTGCCAGCAGCTTGGGCTCAGGGGAAGAACAAGAGACCCAGTACTTC
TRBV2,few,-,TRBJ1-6,CASSPRVGQDNSPLHF,TGTGCCAGCAGTCCCCGGGTGGGACAAGATAATTCACCCCTCCACTTT
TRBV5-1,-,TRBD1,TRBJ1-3,CASSLVLRGDGSGNTIYF,TGCGCCAGCAGCTTGGTCCTCAGGGGGGATGGCTCTGGAAACACCATATATTTT
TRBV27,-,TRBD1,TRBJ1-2,CASSLSATGEFFPGYTF,TGTGCCAGCAGTTTATCGGCTACAGGGGAATTTTTCCCTGGCTACACCTTC
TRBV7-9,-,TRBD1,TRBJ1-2,CASSLPWTGDNNYGYTF,TGTGCCAGCAGCTTACCCTGGACAGGGGATAATAACTATGGCTACACCTTC
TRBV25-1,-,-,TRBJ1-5,CASSEGGGANQPQHF,TGTGCCAGCAGTGAAGGGGGAGGGGCCAATCAGCCCCAGCATTTT
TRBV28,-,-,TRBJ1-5,CASSFMNQPQHF,TGTGCCAGCAGTTTTATGAATCAGCCCCAGCATTTT
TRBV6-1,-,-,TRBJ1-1,CASRKQGPEAFF,TGTGCCAGCAGGAAACAGGGACCTGAAGCTTTCTTT
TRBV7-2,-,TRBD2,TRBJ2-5,CASSWRGAGLRIQETQYF,TGTGCCAGCAGCTGGCGTGGAGCGGGGTTACGGATTCAAGAGACCCAGTACTTC
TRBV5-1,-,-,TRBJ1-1,CASSWTTGENTEAFF,TGCGCCAGCAGCTGGACGACAGGTGAGAACACTGAAGCTTTCTTT
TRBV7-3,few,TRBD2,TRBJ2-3,CASSLASGRLADTQYF,TGTGCCAGCAGCTTAGCTAGCGGGAGGTTGGCAGATACGCAGTATTTT
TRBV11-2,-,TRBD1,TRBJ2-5,CASSHFAGQGVQETQYF,TGTGCCAGCAGCCACTTCGCCGGACAGGGGGTACAAGAGACCCAGTACTTC
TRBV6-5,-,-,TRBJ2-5,CASSYSTGSGETQYF,TGTGCCAGCAGTTACTCGACGGGGTCGGGCGAGACCCAGTACTTC
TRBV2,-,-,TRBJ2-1,CASSPGYLSSYNEQFF,TGTGCCAGCAGTCCAGGGTATCTCAGCTCCTACAATGAGCAGTTCTTC
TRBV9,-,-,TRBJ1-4,CASSGSSGEKLFF,TGTGCCAGCAGCGGGTCGTCGGGTGAAAAACTGTTTTTT
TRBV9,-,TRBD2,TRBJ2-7,CASSVGGLAGDEQYF,TGTGCCAGCAGCGTAGGGGGTTTAGCGGGCGACGAGCAGTACTTC
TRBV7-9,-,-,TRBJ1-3,CASSLELRTGNTIYF,TGTGCCAGCAGCTTAGAACTCAGGACTGGAAACACCATATATTTT
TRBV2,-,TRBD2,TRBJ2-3,CASSSSAGGQADTQYF,TGTGCCAGCAGTTCGTCAGCGGGAGGGCAGGCAGATACGCAGTATTTT
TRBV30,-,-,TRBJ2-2,CAWTASGELFF,TGTGCCTGGACCGCGTCCGGGGAGCTGTTTTTT
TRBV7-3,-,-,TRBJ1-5,CASSLTGNQPQHF,TGTGCCAGCAGCTTAACCGGGAATCAGCCCCAGCATTTT
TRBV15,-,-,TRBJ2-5,CATSRDYGTQYF,TGTGCCACCAGCAGAGATTACGGGACCCAGTACTTC
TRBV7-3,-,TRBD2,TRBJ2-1,CASSQPSGTSAPARYNEQFF,TGTGCCAGCAGCCAGCCCTCCGGGACTAGCGCTCCCGCGCGGTACAATGAGCAGTTCTTC
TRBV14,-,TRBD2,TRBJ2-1,CASSQTGTSGRNEQFF,TGTGCCAGCAGCCAAACCGGGACTAGCGGGAGGAATGAGCAGTTCTTC
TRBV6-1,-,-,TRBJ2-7,CASNQAEQYF,TGTGCCAGCAACCAGGCCGAGCAGTACTTC
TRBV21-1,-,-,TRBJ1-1,CAITRQGAYTEAFF,TGTGCCATCACCCGACAGGGTGCTTACACTGAAGCTTTCTTT
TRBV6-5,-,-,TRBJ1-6,CASSYWAAYNSPLHF,TGTGCCAGCAGTTATTGGGCAGCCTATAATTCACCCCTCCACTTT
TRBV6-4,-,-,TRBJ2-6,CASSDSSLSGANVLTF,TGTGCCAGCAGTGACTCGAGCCTCTCTGGGGCCAACGTCCTGACTTTC
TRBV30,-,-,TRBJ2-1,CAWSLGGSYNEQFF,TGTGCCTGGAGTTTAGGCGGGTCTTACAATGAGCAGTTCTTC
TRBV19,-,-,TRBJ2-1,CASSIDLFRDEQFF,TGTGCCAGTAGTATAGATTTGTTCCGTGATGAGCAGTTCTTC
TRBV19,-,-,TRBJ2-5,CASSTKATGVQETQYF,TGTGCCAGTAGTACCAAGGCGACGGGGGTCCAAGAGACCCAGTACTTC
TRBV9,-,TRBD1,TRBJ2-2,CASSARTGVDPGELFF,TGTGCCAGCAGCGCACGGACAGGGGTCGACCCCGGGGAGCTGTTTTTT
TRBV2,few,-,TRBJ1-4,CASSERPLNEKLFF,TGTGCCAGCAGTGAACGTCCTCTTAATGAAAAACTGTTTTTT
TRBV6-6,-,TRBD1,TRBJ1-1,CASRTGGIRTEAFF,TGTGCCAGCCGGACAGGGGGCATTAGGACTGAAGCTTTCTTT
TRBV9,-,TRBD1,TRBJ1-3,CASSVGTGAGNTIYF,TGTGCCAGCAGCGTAGGGACAGGGGCAGGAAACACCATATATTTT
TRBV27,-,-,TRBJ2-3,CASSLSAGRTDTQYF,TGTGCCAGCAGTTTATCGGCTGGGCGCACAGATACGCAGTATTTT
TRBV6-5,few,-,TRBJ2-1,CASSITSGEQFF,TGTGCCAGCAGCATCACGTCAGGTGAGCAGTTCTTC
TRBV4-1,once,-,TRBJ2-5,CASSPQDTWGRQETQYF,TGCGCCAGCAGCCCCCAGGATACATGGGGGCGCCAAGAGACCCAGTACTTC
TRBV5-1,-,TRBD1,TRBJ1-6,CASSLGVRGRLDNSPLHF,TGCGCCAGCAGCTTGGGCGTCAGGGGGCGCTTAGATAATTCACCCCTCCACTTT
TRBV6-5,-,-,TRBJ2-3,CASSKSGGTTDTQYF,TGTGCCAGCAGCAAGAGCGGTGGGACAACAGATACGCAGTATTTT
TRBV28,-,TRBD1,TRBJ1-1,CASSFTQGLMNTEAFF,TGTGCCAGCAGTTTTACACAGGGGCTAATGAACACTGAAGCTTTCTTT